The 19 T cell receptor beta chains presented below share a single source sample, sequenced in a study of T-cell memory formation after mild COVID-19. One entry per CDR3 protein results from TCRdb running MiXCR on the 5' RACE reads. The sample holds hundreds of thousands of distinct CDR3 sequences, about 23% seen once. Material: PBMCs or a T cell subset sorted from them (not recorded which). The receptors here all came from an adult woman who had mild COVID-19 (a few samples of this study predate the infection). Cell type and time point are not known.

With regard to this clonotype: A much larger clonotype is one base distant, so this may be a read error. The chain combines TRBV7-9 with TRBJ2-6, with D possibly matching TRBD2 (6 bases). Trimming took off 5 bases at V and 0 bases at J, with 11 bases between the two ends. Germline V gene sequence: CDR1 SEHNR, CDR2 FQNEAQ (reference sequence). CDR3 length: 16 residues. CDR3 region: CASSEPGDSGANVLTF. The CDR3 bases are TGTGCCAGCAGCGAACCGGGAGACTCTGGGGCCAACGTCCTGACTTTC.

This clonotype was seen only a few times. V is TRBV18 and J is TRBJ2-7, with D perhaps being TRBD1 or TRBD2 (6 bases each). Germline V gene sequence: CDR1 KGHSH, CDR2 LQKENI. V lost 0 bases to trimming and J lost 6 bases, with 12 bases between them. This CDR3 has 14 amino acids. CDR3 loop: CASSPPNGGPEQYF. DNA of the CDR3: TGTGCCAGCTCACCACCAAATGGGGGGCCCGAGCAGTACTTC. Variable domain in full (rest from reference TRBV18 and TRBJ2-7): NAGVMQNPRHLVRRRGQEARLRCSPMKGHSHVYWYRQLPEEGLKFMVYLQKENIIDESGMPKERFSAEFPKEGPSILRIQQVVRGDSAAYFCASSPPNGGPEQYFGPGTRLTVT.

V gene TRBV24-1 combines with J gene TRBJ2-7, with D perhaps TRBD2 (6 bases). The CDR3 spans 15 residues. With 3 bases removed from V and 5 bases from J, the gap between germline ends came to 16 bases. Germline CDR1 is KGHDR and CDR2 is SFDVKD. DNA for the CDR3: TGTGCCACCAGTGATCCCCTGGAGGGTACCGACGAGCAGTACTTC. Translated, it gives CATSDPLEGTDEQYF.

There are a few counts of this clonotype. The J gene is TRBJ1-1, the V gene TRBV19, with 7 bases lining up with TRBD1. With V trimmed by 5 bases and J by 0 bases, 6 bases remained unmatched. This CDR3 contains 15 residues. The germline V gene encodes CDR1 LNHDA and CDR2 SQIVND (reference sequence). CDR3 DNA: TGTGCCAGTAGTCGACAGGGTCATTTGAACACTGAAGCTTTCTTT. Encoded protein: CASSRQGHLNTEAFF.

This clonotype showed up just a few times. The chain carries TRBV12-3 or TRBV12-4 and TRBJ1-1, with 7 bases fitting TRBD1. Losses at the gene ends were 3 bases for V and 4 bases for J; bases not matched to a gene: 8. CDR3 length: 15 amino acids. Here the CDR3 reads CASSFSDRPFTEAFF. The DNA for the CDR3 is TGTGCCAGCAGTTTTTCGGACAGGCCATTCACTGAAGCTTTCTTT.

This clonotype has just a few counts. This chain links TRBV7-2 with TRBJ2-1; unclear D gene. Germline CDR1 SGHTA, CDR2 FQGNSA. Between the trimmed V and J ends, which lost 5 bases and 8 bases, there was a span of 10 bases. The CDR3 sequence is 12 residues long. The CDR3 bases are TGTGCCAGCAGCGTAGGTGTAGATGAGCAGTTCTTC. This codes for CASSVGVDEQFF.

V gene TRBV19 combines with J gene TRBJ2-3; D is possibly TRBD2 (6 bases). The CDR3 spans 11 residues. Germline lookup yields CDR1 LNHDA and CDR2 SQIVND (reference sequence). V gave up 5 bases and J gave up 10 bases, with 10 bases separating them. The CDR3 sequence: CASSGGSAQYF. In DNA, the CDR3 is TGTGCCAGTAGTGGAGGGTCTGCGCAGTATTTT.

This clonotype was seen a single time. CDR3 region: CAWTTNTEAFF. The DNA of the CDR3 is TGTGCCTGGACCACAAACACTGAAGCTTTCTTT. This sequence joins TRBV30 and TRBJ1-1, with D hard to call. This CDR3 comprises 11 residues. Trimming took 4 bases from V and 2 from J, leaving 5 bases between them. Germline assignment: CDR1 GTSNPN and CDR2 SVGIG (reference sequence).

V gene TRBV7-2 combines with J gene TRBJ1-1; perhaps TRBD1 as D (6 bases). Germline values: CDR1 SGHTA, CDR2 FQGNSA. V lost 1 base, J lost 5 bases, and 17 bases lay in between. The CDR3 is 16 amino acids. The chain's CDR3 is CASSLDYRTGYTEAFF. CDR3 coding DNA: TGTGCCAGCAGCTTAGACTACCGCACAGGGTATACTGAAGCTTTCTTT. The whole variable domain, remainder taken from reference TRBV7-2 and TRBJ1-1, is GAGVSQSPSNKVTEKGKDVELRCDPISGHTALYWYRQSLGQGLEFLIYFQGNSAPDKSGLPSDRFSAERTGGSVSTLTIQRTQQEDSAVYLCASSLDYRTGYTEAFFGQGTRLTVV.

J is TRBJ2-5 and V is TRBV4-1; a possible D gene is TRBD2 (6 bases). Trimming cost V 2 bases and J 5 bases, with 15 bases left between them. This CDR3 region has 15 residues. CDR1 is MGHRA, CDR2 YSYEKL, per germline. DNA for the CDR3: TGCGCCAGCAGCCAAACGGGACTGGCCAAGGAGACCCAGTACTTC. It codes for CASSQTGLAKETQYF.

The rearrangement uses TRBV2 and TRBJ2-3, with D unresolved. V was trimmed by 5 bases and J by 4 bases, leaving 10 bases between them. The V gene's germline CDR1 is SNHLY and CDR2 FYNNEI. The CDR3 has 13 residues. CDR3 sequence (DNA): TGTGCCAGCAGTCGTAGACCAGCAGATACGCAGTATTTT. Amino acids: CASSRRPADTQYF.

This chain joins TRBV15 and TRBJ2-4; 7 bases line up with TRBD1. Trimming removed 0 bases from V and 6 bases from J; junction bases left unmatched: 5. Germline V gives CDR1 LNHNV, CDR2 YYDKDF (reference sequence). This CDR3 comprises 15 residues. Here the CDR3 reads CATSRDRTGGNIQYF. DNA of the CDR3: TGTGCCACCAGCAGAGATCGGACAGGCGGAAACATTCAGTACTTC.

The rearrangement joins TRBV5-1 to TRBJ1-2; possibly TRBD1 for D (5 bases). Trimming took off 4 bases at V and 14 bases at J, with 24 bases between the two ends. The CDR3 consists of 14 residues. CDR1 is SGHRS and CDR2 is YFSETQ in the germline V gene. CDR3 region: CASSPGDGSYEGTF. In DNA form, the CDR3 reads TGCGCCAGCAGCCCGGGGGACGGCTCCTATGAGGGGACCTTC.

The chain combines TRBV10-2 with TRBJ2-7; D gene uncertain. Germline-derived CDR1 and CDR2 are WSHSY and SAAADI. V shed 8 bases and J shed 2 bases, with 7 bases lying between them. This CDR3 spans 11 amino acids. In DNA form, the CDR3 reads TGCGCCAGCGGGTCCCCCTACGAGCAGTACTTC. Translating it yields CASGSPYEQYF.

V gene TRBV18 combines with J gene TRBJ2-7; the match to TRBD2 covers 16 bases. CDR3 length equals 18 residues. Germline CDR1 and CDR2: KGHSH and LQKENI. The trim removed 0 bases at V and 4 bases at J, leaving 6 bases unmatched. The CDR3 coding sequence is TGTGCCAGCTCACCACCGGGACTAGCGGGAGGGGCTGGGTACGAGCAGTACTTC. It translates to CASSPPGLAGGAGYEQYF.

This clonotype showed up just a few times. The chain employs TRBV5-5 and TRBJ2-1, with D possibly matching TRBD2 (6 bases). This CDR3 contains 14 residues. Trimming pared 6 bases from V and 3 bases from J, leaving 13 bases between. CDR1 and CDR2 from the germline V gene are SGHKS and YYEKEE (reference sequence). The CDR3 loop reads CASNGTGVYNEQFF. The DNA of the CDR3 is TGTGCCAGCAACGGGACTGGGGTCTACAATGAGCAGTTCTTC.

J is TRBJ2-5 and V is TRBV6-2 or TRBV6-3, with a weak D call TRBD2 (6 bases). Germline loops: CDR1 MNHEY, CDR2 SVGEGT. Trimming left V 2 bases short and J 3 bases short, with 10 bases between. The length of the CDR3 is 14 residues. In nucleotides, the CDR3 is TGTGCCAGCAGTTACGGAGGAGGGAAAGAGACCCAGTACTTC. Its protein is CASSYGGGKETQYF.

This clonotype was seen a handful of times. V gene TRBV12-3 or TRBV12-4 combines with J gene TRBJ1-4; no definite D call. V shed 1 base and J shed 5 bases, with 5 bases lying between them. This CDR3 contains 13 residues. The CDR3 bases are TGTGCCAGCAGTTTAGTACGGAATGAAAAACTGTTTTTT. It is translated as CASSLVRNEKLFF.

This clonotype has just a few counts. The chain's CDR3 is CASGLGTFEQYF. The CDR3 nucleotides are TGTGCCAGCGGGTTGGGGACCTTTGAGCAGTACTTC. This chain links TRBV7-2 with TRBJ2-7, with D tentatively TRBD1 or TRBD2 (5 bases each). CDR3 length: 12 amino acids. CDR1 is SGHTA and CDR2 is FQGNSA in the germline V gene. V lost 8 bases and J 7 bases, leaving 15 bases between the germline ends.